The 26 T cell receptor beta chains in this list originate from one sample, sequenced in a study of glioma-infiltrating T cells after dendritic cell vaccination. Profiling relied on immunoSEQ multiplex PCR, and the TCRdb table lists in-frame clones only, not all of them. The table includes roughly 80,000 clones, more than 75% detected once. Time point indicated: after dendritic cell vaccination, including at tumor progression/relapse. This specimen consisted of blood, obtained after dendritic cell vaccination. All receptors come from a human donor with glioblastoma.

The rearrangement joins TRBV10-3 to TRBJ1-1; D is perhaps TRBD1 (6 bases). The CDR3 consists of 16 residues. Trimming removed 4 bases at V and 1 base at J, with 16 bases between. Germline assignment: CDR1 ENHRY and CDR2 SYGVKD. The DNA for the CDR3 is TGTGCCATCAGTGGGGGGCAGGGGCCCGAGAACACTGAAGCTTTCTTT. The encoded protein is CAISGGQGPENTEAFF.

The V and J genes are TRBV5-1 and TRBJ1-1; no definite D call. V gave up 0 bases and J gave up 1 base, with 16 bases separating them. CDR3 length equals 17 residues. Looked up from germline, CDR1 is SGHRS and CDR2 is YFSETQ. The CDR3 region is CASSLASVLRGNTEAFF. Here the CDR3 DNA reads TGCGCCAGCAGCTTGGCCAGTGTGCTACGAGGGAACACTGAAGCTTTCTTT.

This chain links TRBV10-3 with TRBJ2-5, with D possibly matching TRBD2 (6 bases). Trimming pared 6 bases from V and 4 bases from J, leaving 15 bases between. The CDR3 extends over 14 amino acids. CDR1 ENHRY and CDR2 SYGVKD come from the germline V gene. CDR3 loop: CAIREGGSGETQYF. The CDR3 DNA sequence: TGTGCCATCAGGGAAGGAGGGTCCGGAGAGACCCAGTACTTC.

V is TRBV4-2 and J is TRBJ2-1, with 10 bases fitting TRBD1. V dropped 6 bases and J dropped 6; count of bases not matched to a gene: 8. This CDR3 comprises 15 residues. The germline gives CDR1 LGHNA, CDR2 YNFKEQ. The CDR3 protein is CASRGDRGPGNEQFF. CDR3 bases: TGTGCCAGCAGGGGAGACAGGGGGCCGGGCAATGAGCAGTTCTTC.

This clone was seen only once. The V call is TRBV5-6, the J call TRBJ2-7; possible D gene TRBD2, 5 bases. Trimming pared 3 bases from V and 4 bases from J, leaving 23 bases between. Germline assignment: CDR1 SGHDT and CDR2 YYEEEE. The CDR3 runs 17 residues. CDR3 in amino acids: CASSSPTRSDGKYEQYF. The CDR3, as DNA: TGTGCCAGCAGCTCACCTACTAGATCCGATGGGAAGTACGAGCAGTACTTC.

The V call is TRBV5-1, the J call TRBJ2-2, with unresolved D. Trimming stripped 6 bases from V and 5 bases from J, with 17 bases between. CDR1 and CDR2 (germline): SGHRS, YFSETQ. This CDR3 region has 15 residues. The chain's CDR3 is CASTPQLVRTGELFF. CDR3 DNA sequence: TGCGCCAGCACCCCCCAGCTAGTTCGGACCGGGGAGCTGTTTTTT. Drawing the rest from reference TRBV5-1 and TRBJ2-2, the complete variable domain is KAGVTQTPRYLIKTRGQQVTLSCSPISGHRSVSWYQQTPGQGLQFLFEYFSETQRNKGNFPGRFSGRQFSNSRSEMNVSTLELGDSALYLCASTPQLVRTGELFFGEGSRLTVL.

This clone was counted a few times. The same CDR3 arises from other DNA sequences in this sample as well. The chain combines TRBV7-9 with TRBJ2-1; D ambiguous. V lost 5 bases and J lost 5, with 10 bases in between. The CDR3 consists of 13 residues. Germline V CDR1 and CDR2: SEHNR, FQNEAQ (reference sequence). CDR3 region: CASSPRLNNEQFF. In DNA form, the CDR3 reads TGTGCCAGCAGCCCGCGCCTCAACAATGAGCAGTTCTTC.

The chain uses TRBV5-1 and TRBJ1-3, with D perhaps TRBD1 (5 bases). V lost 0 bases, J lost 2 bases, and 12 bases lay in between. The germline gives CDR1 SGHRS, CDR2 YFSETQ. The CDR3 runs to 16 residues. CDR3 nucleotide sequence: TGCGCCAGCAGCTTGGCCGGGGGATCAACTGGAAACACCATATATTTT. Its translation is CASSLAGGSTGNTIYF.

The V call is TRBV19, the J call TRBJ2-2; the D gene is possibly TRBD2 (5 bases). The V and J ends lost 1 base and 3 bases respectively, with 6 bases between them. CDR3 length: 14 residues. CDR1 LNHDA and CDR2 SQIVND come from the germline V gene (reference sequence). In DNA, the CDR3 is TGTGCCAGTAGTATAGCTAGCTACACCGGGGAGCTGTTTTTT. It codes for CASSIASYTGELFF.

This clone was detected only a few times. This sequence joins TRBV30 and TRBJ1-1; the D is unclear. The germline gives CDR1 GTSNPN, CDR2 SVGIG (reference sequence). The germline V and J ends were trimmed by 1 base and 2 bases, with 8 bases remaining between them. This CDR3 has 13 residues. CDR3 amino acids: CAWSAKRNTEAFF. CDR3 coding DNA: TGTGCCTGGAGTGCGAAGAGAAACACTGAAGCTTTCTTT.

This rearrangement joins TRBV18 to TRBJ2-2, with 10 bases lining up with TRBD1. The V gene end was trimmed by 0 bases and the J gene end by 6 bases; junction bases not matched to a gene: 7. The germline CDR1 and CDR2 sequences are KGHSH and LQKENI. The CDR3 consists of 17 residues. CDR3 sequence reads: CASSPPKSGTGAGELFF. Written as DNA, the CDR3 is TGTGCCAGCTCACCACCGAAGTCCGGGACAGGGGCCGGGGAGCTGTTTTTT.

This clone was observed a handful of times. The chain has TRBV2 and TRBJ2-6; D might be TRBD2 (5 bases). The V and J ends lost 2 bases and 3 bases respectively, with 11 bases between them. The V gene's germline CDR1 is SNHLY and CDR2 FYNNEI. The CDR3 runs 16 residues. CDR3 loop: CASSELTGGGANVLTF. The CDR3 DNA sequence: TGTGCCAGCAGTGAACTGACCGGAGGTGGGGCCAACGTCCTGACTTTC.

J is TRBJ1-1 and V is TRBV7-9, with D maybe TRBD1 (5 bases). Germline V gene lookup returns CDR1 SEHNR and CDR2 FQNEAQ (reference sequence). Trimming removed 5 bases from V and 0 bases from J, with 13 bases in between. There are 15 residues in the CDR3. CDR3 region: CASSPDRILNTEAFF. CDR3 bases: TGTGCCAGCAGCCCTGACAGAATTTTGAACACTGAAGCTTTCTTT.

V gene TRBV13 combines with J gene TRBJ1-1; D is possibly TRBD1 (6 bases). V lost 2 bases to trimming and J lost 3 bases, with 10 bases between them. The CDR3 length is 14 residues. Germline-derived CDR1 and CDR2 are PRHDT and FYEKMQ (reference sequence). CDR3 residues: CASSLQGTYTEAFF. In DNA, the CDR3 is TGTGCCAGCAGCTTACAGGGGACGTACACTGAAGCTTTCTTT.

A word on this clone: Germline is not matched at one junction end, which may reflect a read error. V usage is TRBV27 and J usage is TRBJ1-2; weak D call: TRBD1 (6 bases). This CDR3 is built from 15 residues. The germline CDR1 and CDR2 sequences are MNHEY and SMNVEV (reference sequence). Here the CDR3 DNA reads TGTGCCGGCTACCCGGACAGAATAATCAACTATGGCCACACCTTC. Its translation: CAGYPDRIINYGHTF.

This rearrangement joins TRBV2 to TRBJ2-6; 8 nucleotides align to TRBD1. Germline V CDR1 and CDR2: SNHLY, FYNNEI. V was clipped by 6 bases and J by 1 base; unmatched bases: 2. The CDR3 is 15 residues long. The CDR3 nucleotides read TGTGCCAGCAGCAGGGGGCGGTCTGGGGCCAACGTCCTGACTTTC. It encodes CASSRGRSGANVLTF.

This clone was counted between two and nine times. J is TRBJ1-1 and V is TRBV5-1, with 10 bases fitting TRBD1. The J segment lost 2 bases and the V segment lost 5 bases, leaving 6 bases of the junction unmatched. This CDR3 has 15 amino acids. Germline CDR1 is SGHRS and CDR2 is YFSETQ. The CDR3 is CASRPGTGDNTEAFF. Written as DNA, the CDR3 is TGCGCCAGCAGACCTGGGACAGGGGATAACACTGAAGCTTTCTTT.

This clone came up once. This chain uses TRBV19 with TRBJ1-5; weak D call: TRBD1 (5 bases). CDR1 and CDR2 (germline): LNHDA, SQIVND (reference sequence). The CDR3 is 16 residues long. Trimming left V 5 bases short and J 1 base short, with 15 bases between. CDR3 residues: CASSFSRGKSNQPQHF. CDR3 sequence (DNA): TGTGCCAGTAGTTTTAGTAGGGGTAAGAGCAATCAGCCCCAGCATTTT.

The chain uses TRBV2 and TRBJ1-2; D gene ambiguous. Trimming pared 6 bases from V and 3 bases from J, leaving 11 bases between. Germline CDR1 reads SNHLY; CDR2 reads FYNNEI. The CDR3 is 13 amino acids. CDR3 protein: CASSLGEYYGYTF. CDR3 nucleotides: TGTGCCAGCAGCCTTGGAGAGTACTATGGCTACACCTTC.

The genes are TRBV19 and TRBJ2-3, with TRBD2 as a possible D gene (6 bases). Germline V gene data show CDR1 as LNHDA and CDR2 as SQIVND (reference sequence). V lost 4 bases and J lost 7, with 12 bases in between. CDR3 length: 13 amino acids. CDR3 region: CASSNRDLNTQYF. The CDR3 bases are TGTGCCAGTAGTAACCGGGACTTAAATACGCAGTATTTT.

The chain links TRBV2 to TRBJ1-2; TRBD1 matches 7 bases. V lost 8 bases and J lost 4; bases outside the gene matches: 4. CDR3 length: 12 amino acids. CDR1 is SNHLY, CDR2 FYNNEI, per germline. The CDR3 spells CASRRQGYGYTF. The CDR3, as DNA: TGTGCCAGCCGCCGACAGGGCTATGGCTACACCTTC. The full variable domain, with the rest looked up from reference TRBV2 and TRBJ1-2, is EPEVTQTPSHQVTQMGQEVILRCVPISNHLYFYWYRQILGQKVEFLVSFYNNEISEKSEIFDDQFSVERPDGSNFTLKIRSTKLEDSAMYFCASRRQGYGYTFGSGTRLTVV.

V and J are TRBV6-1 and TRBJ1-5; 9 nucleotides agree with TRBD1. CDR1 MNHNS and CDR2 SASEGT come from the germline V gene. Germline trimming cut 6 bases from V and 5 bases from J; bases unmatched to any gene: 2. The CDR3 spans 13 residues. CDR3 sequence (DNA): TGTGCCAGCAGCCGGGACAGGGATCAGCCCCAGCATTTT. It specifies CASSRDRDQPQHF.

The V call is TRBV7-8, the J call TRBJ1-1; D is unresolved. This CDR3 spans 14 amino acids. Trimming pared 6 bases from V and 7 bases from J, leaving 18 bases between. CDR1 is SGHVS and CDR2 is FQNEAQ in the germline V gene. CDR3 sequence: CASRQAFGDFEAFF. DNA of the CDR3: TGTGCCAGCAGGCAAGCCTTCGGGGATTTTGAAGCTTTCTTT. The whole variable domain, filled in from reference TRBV7-8 and TRBJ1-1, reads GAGVSQSPRYKVAKRGQDVALRCDPISGHVSLFWYQQALGQGPEFLTYFQNEAQLDKSGLPSDRFFAERPEGSVSTLKIQRTQQEDSAVYLCASRQAFGDFEAFFGQGTRLTVV.

The chain joins TRBV5-6 to TRBJ2-3; D is perhaps TRBD2 (6 bases). The V end lost 0 bases, the J end lost 3 bases, and 8 bases lay between the germline ends. CDR3 length: 14 amino acids. Germline lookup yields CDR1 SGHDT and CDR2 YYEEEE. The CDR3 bases are TGTGCCAGCAGCTTGGGCGGGACGACAGATACGCAGTATTTT. It is translated as CASSLGGTTDTQYF.

The chain joins TRBV14 to TRBJ1-1; D is ambiguous. This CDR3 comprises 15 residues. CDR1 is SGHDN, CDR2 FVKESK, per germline. The ends were cut back, 2 bases at V and 2 bases at J, with 12 bases in the middle. The CDR3 loop is CASSQYPGFNTEAFF. In DNA, the CDR3 is TGTGCCAGCAGCCAATACCCAGGTTTTAACACTGAAGCTTTCTTT.

This rearrangement joins TRBV10-2 to TRBJ2-5; 15 bases agree with TRBD2. The CDR3 loop spans 17 amino acids. CDR1 and CDR2 from the germline V gene are WSHSY and SAAADI. V gave up 7 bases and J gave up 5 bases; unmatched junction bases: 11. The CDR3 loop reads CASTLSGLAGGRETQYF. The CDR3 DNA is TGCGCCAGCACCCTATCGGGACTAGCGGGGGGTCGGGAGACCCAGTACTTC.